This passage covers 26 T cell receptor beta chains from one sample sequenced in a study of blood T cell repertoires in COVID-19. Some clones are missing from TCRdb's copy, which holds only in-frame ones; the method was immunoSEQ multiplex PCR. Of 150,000 to 200,000 clones in the sample, 86% were seen once. The sequencing sample was made of PBMCs or T cells enriched from blood (not recorded which). The source of these receptors is a woman in her 30s who had recovered from COVID-19.

In its sample, this clone was seen a few times. Written as DNA, the CDR3 is TGTGCCAGCTCACCATCAGGGAATAGTGGCTACACCTTC. Translating it yields CASSPSGNSGYTF. The chain carries TRBV18 and TRBJ1-2, with a weak D call TRBD1 (5 bases). Deletions cut 2 bases from V and 7 bases from J, with 11 bases between. CDR3 length: 13 amino acids. The germline V gene has CDR1 KGHSH and CDR2 LQKENI.

V and J are TRBV7-9 and TRBJ1-4, with D possibly TRBD1 on 5 matching bases. Trimming shortened V by 5 bases and J by 0 bases, and 13 bases separated the two germline ends. CDR3 length: 16 residues. CDR1 is SEHNR and CDR2 is FQNEAQ in the germline V gene (reference sequence). The CDR3 bases are TGTGCCAGCAGCCTATCCTCGGGGGCAACTAATGAAAAACTGTTTTTT. Translating gives CASSLSSGATNEKLFF.

About this clone itself: This CDR3 is also generated by other DNA sequences in the sample. The chain is built from TRBV3-1 (or the pseudogene TRBV3-2) and TRBJ1-5; D is possibly TRBD1 (5 bases). Germline V lookup: CDR1 LGHDT, CDR2 YNNKEL (reference sequence). This CDR3 region has 13 residues. V gave up 0 bases and J gave up 5 bases, with 5 bases separating them. DNA for the CDR3: TGTGCCAGCAGCCAAGACAGGGATCAGCCCCAGCATTTT. Translating it yields CASSQDRDQPQHF.

The chain employs TRBV19 and TRBJ2-5; 7 bases align to TRBD1. The CDR3 extends over 14 amino acids. V was pared by 5 bases and J by 1 base, with 4 bases of the junction left unmatched. Germline V gives CDR1 LNHDA, CDR2 SQIVND (reference sequence). The CDR3 DNA follows: TGTGCCAGTAGTCGGGACAGCCTCCAAGAGACCCAGTACTTC. Translation gives CASSRDSLQETQYF.

This chain uses TRBV29-1 with TRBJ2-1; D uncertain. Germline V gene lookup returns CDR1 SQVTM and CDR2 ANQGSEA. Trimming removed 1 base from V and 4 bases from J, with 8 bases in between. The CDR3 totals 13 residues. The CDR3 DNA reads TGCAGCGTTGAAGTCCCAGGATACAATGAGCAGTTCTTC. Residues: CSVEVPGYNEQFF.

The rearrangement uses TRBV29-1 and TRBJ2-7; a weak D match, TRBD1 (6 bases). This CDR3 is 15 amino acids long. Germline values: CDR1 SQVTM, CDR2 ANQGSEA. The ends were cut back, 3 bases at V and 4 bases at J, with 19 bases in the middle. The CDR3 reads CSVERYRELGYEQYF. CDR3 DNA sequence: TGCAGCGTTGAGCGGTACAGGGAGCTAGGGTACGAGCAGTACTTC.

This clone was detected only once. V usage is TRBV4-2 and J usage is TRBJ2-1, with 15 bases aligning to TRBD2. The length of the CDR3 is 17 residues. J gave up 10 bases and V 0 bases, and 7 bases lay outside the gene matches. The germline V gene encodes CDR1 LGHNA and CDR2 YNFKEQ. CDR3 sequence (DNA): TGTGCCAGCAGCCAAGAAGGGACTAGCGGGAGGTCCGGCGAGCAGTTCTTC. Translated: CASSQEGTSGRSGEQFF.

V usage is TRBV7-8 and J usage is TRBJ2-7, with D possibly TRBD2 on 5 matching bases. Looked up from germline, CDR1 is SGHVS and CDR2 is FQNEAQ. With 1 base removed from V and 2 bases from J, the gap between germline ends came to 15 bases. The CDR3 covers 16 residues. CDR3 nucleotide sequence: TGTGCCAGCAGCTTAGGCACCCCGAGCGGCACCTACGAGCAGTACTTC. It codes for CASSLGTPSGTYEQYF.

This clone was counted between two and nine times. V usage is TRBV11-3 and J usage is TRBJ1-1; TRBD1 matches at 7 bases. Germline V lookup: CDR1 SGHNT, CDR2 YENEEA. The CDR3 covers 12 residues. V was pared by 4 bases and J by 10 bases, with 6 bases of the junction left unmatched. The CDR3 spells CASSSTTGRAFF. In DNA form, the CDR3 reads TGTGCCAGCAGCTCCACGACAGGGAGAGCTTTCTTT.

CDR3 in DNA: TGTGCCAGCAGCTCGAGCACTAAGCCATATAGCACAGATACGCAGTATTTT. Translated: CASSSSTKPYSTDTQYF. The V gene is TRBV7-9, the J gene TRBJ2-3, with D uncertain. Trimming removed 4 bases from V and 0 bases from J, with 17 bases in between. CDR3 length: 17 amino acids. CDR1 SEHNR and CDR2 FQNEAQ come from the germline V gene (reference sequence).

This chain connects TRBV28 to TRBJ1-1; D uncertain. The CDR3 runs 13 residues. CDR1 and CDR2 from the germline V gene are MDHEN and SYDVKM. V was trimmed by 8 bases and J by 1 base, leaving 11 bases between them. The CDR3 reads CASRKTWNTEAFF. The CDR3 bases are TGTGCCAGCCGGAAGACTTGGAACACTGAAGCTTTCTTT.

The chain employs TRBV19 and TRBJ1-5; D is unclear. The CDR3 is made up of 11 amino acids. V shed 4 bases and J shed 9 bases, with 7 bases lying between them. The V gene's germline CDR1 is LNHDA and CDR2 SQIVND (reference sequence). CDR3 bases: TGTGCCAGTAGTACCCGTTGGCCCCAGCATTTT. Residues: CASSTRWPQHF.

The chain employs TRBV5-1 and TRBJ1-1; 7 bases fit TRBD1. Trimming took 5 bases from V and 2 from J; bases not matched to a gene: 6. The CDR3 runs to 14 residues. Germline-derived CDR1 and CDR2 are SGHRS and YFSETQ. CDR3: CASRLTGPNTEAFF. CDR3 sequence (DNA): TGCGCCAGCAGGCTGACAGGGCCCAACACTGAAGCTTTCTTT.

V and J are TRBV3-1 (or the pseudogene TRBV3-2) and TRBJ1-2; D is unresolved. V was cut by 1 base and J by 4 bases, with 13 bases left in between. The CDR3 loop spans 15 amino acids. CDR1 is LGHDT, CDR2 YNNKEL, per germline (reference sequence). DNA for the CDR3: TGTGCCAGCAGCCAAGGCCTTTCGGGGTTCTATGGCTACACCTTC. Amino acid sequence: CASSQGLSGFYGYTF.

The gene calls are TRBV19 and TRBJ2-1; D is ambiguous. The ends were cut back, 4 bases at V and 9 bases at J, with 22 bases in the middle. Germline CDR1 reads LNHDA; CDR2 reads SQIVND (reference sequence). The CDR3 is 16 amino acids. The CDR3 DNA reads as TGTGCCAGTAGTACACGAACTAATTCCCTGGTCGGTGAGCAGTTCTTC. Translated, it gives CASSTRTNSLVGEQFF.

V is TRBV5-1 and J is TRBJ1-2; 7 bases map to TRBD1. Germline-derived CDR1 and CDR2 are SGHRS and YFSETQ. The CDR3 spans 14 residues. V shed 4 bases, J shed 5 bases, and the junction held 8 bases outside the gene matches. CDR3 sequence (DNA): TGCGCCAGCAGCCGCGACAGGGCGGGGTATGGCTACACCTTC. Protein product: CASSRDRAGYGYTF.

This chain uses TRBV11-1 with TRBJ2-7; TRBD2 is a possible D gene (5 bases). With 6 bases removed from V and 2 bases from J, the gap between germline ends came to 20 bases. The CDR3 has 16 residues. The germline V gene has CDR1 SGHAT and CDR2 FQDESV (reference sequence). This chain's CDR3 is CASRRSESREPYEQYF. The CDR3 region has the DNA TGTGCCAGCAGAAGAAGTGAATCTAGGGAGCCCTACGAGCAGTACTTC.

CDR3: CASSPGVFSNQPQHF. The CDR3 bases are TGTGCCAGCAGTCCAGGGGTTTTTAGCAATCAGCCCCAGCATTTT. The chain employs TRBV6-4 and TRBJ1-5; D is possibly TRBD1 (6 bases). The CDR3 loop spans 15 amino acids. V was pared by 5 bases and J by 0 bases, with 11 bases between. Germline V CDR1 and CDR2: MRHNA, SNTAGT.

The genes are TRBV29-1 and TRBJ2-7; D is undetermined. V lost 0 bases and J lost 2, with 8 bases in between. There are 13 residues in the CDR3. Germline CDR1 reads SQVTM; CDR2 reads ANQGSEA. The CDR3 DNA reads as TGCAGCGTTGAAGACCCCCGTACCTACGAGCAGTACTTC. Protein sequence: CSVEDPRTYEQYF.

The chain carries TRBV2 and TRBJ2-3; 7 bases are shared with TRBD1. V shed 7 bases, J shed 2 bases, and the junction held 3 bases outside the gene matches. Germline V gene sequence: CDR1 SNHLY, CDR2 FYNNEI. This CDR3 is 13 amino acids long. CDR3 in amino acids: CASKGQPTDTQYF. The CDR3 DNA follows: TGTGCCAGCAAGGGACAGCCCACAGATACGCAGTATTTT.

This chain links TRBV18 with TRBJ2-7; 7 bases line up with TRBD1. V was clipped by 4 bases and J by 2 bases; unmatched bases: 11. From germline, CDR1 is KGHSH and CDR2 LQKENI. The CDR3 has 16 amino acids. The CDR3 reads CASSRLDPGQTYEQYF. CDR3 DNA sequence: TGTGCCAGCTCACGCCTCGACCCGGGACAGACCTACGAGCAGTACTTC.

The chain is built from TRBV5-1 and TRBJ2-1; D is unresolved. CDR1 is SGHRS, CDR2 YFSETQ, per germline. The CDR3 consists of 15 residues. Trimming took 1 base from V and 4 from J, leaving 12 bases between them. The CDR3 is CASSLSAELYNEQFF. In DNA form, the CDR3 reads TGCGCCAGCAGCTTGTCGGCAGAACTATACAATGAGCAGTTCTTC.

The chain's CDR3 is CASSEALRGYTEAFF. The CDR3 DNA reads TGTGCCAGCAGTGAAGCGCTTCGGGGGTACACTGAAGCTTTCTTT. This rearrangement joins TRBV6-1 to TRBJ1-1, with D tentatively TRBD1 (5 bases). CDR1 is MNHNS, CDR2 SASEGT, per germline. This CDR3 spans 15 amino acids. V was clipped by 0 bases and J by 3 bases, with 11 bases between them.

The J gene is TRBJ2-7, the V gene TRBV13, with 7 bases aligning to TRBD2. The CDR3 contains 15 residues. Trimming took 2 bases from V and 5 from J; bases not matched to a gene: 9. CDR1 is PRHDT, CDR2 FYEKMQ, per germline (reference sequence). The CDR3 DNA follows: TGTGCCAGCAGCTTATTTGGGGAGGGAAGGCACGAGCAGTACTTC. Its protein is CASSLFGEGRHEQYF.

The chain combines TRBV7-2 with TRBJ2-5, with 13 nucleotides matching TRBD2. The length of the CDR3 is 19 residues. Trimming cost V 1 base and J 4 bases; bases outside gene matches: 12. Germline V gene lookup returns CDR1 SGHTA and CDR2 FQGNSA. The CDR3 protein is CASSLELAGGPYLGETQYF. For the CDR3, the DNA is TGTGCCAGCAGCTTAGAACTAGCGGGAGGGCCGTATTTGGGAGAGACCCAGTACTTC.

As regards this clone: Sequence at one end of the junction differs from germline and may be a read error. V and J are TRBV29-1 and TRBJ2-1; the match to TRBD2 covers 7 bases. Germline V gene sequence: CDR1 SQVTM, CDR2 ANQGSEA. The CDR3 is 10 residues long. CDR3 protein: CSVVREVWVF. The CDR3 coding sequence is TGCAGCGTTGTCCGGGAGGTTTGGGTCTTC.